The 3 T cell receptor beta chains reported below all come from one sample, sequenced in a study of cytomegalovirus exposure and HLA in healthy donors. It was with 60 Vbeta and 13 Jbeta primers that the PCR ran. Clones were sequenced by immunoSEQ multiplex PCR, and TCRdb holds only the in-frame ones, with some missing. The sample yields approximately 110,000 clones, roughly three quarters seen once. Sequenced sample: PBMCs. The receptor source for this set is a man aged 25-40 years in good health and CMV-seronegative.

V gene TRBV18 combines with J gene TRBJ2-7; 11 nucleotides match TRBD1. V shed 3 bases and J 5 bases; nucleotides not matched to a gene: 3. This CDR3 is built from 14 residues. The germline V gene encodes CDR1 KGHSH and CDR2 LQKENI. The CDR3 DNA is TGTGCCAGCTCACCCCGGGACAGGGGGGACGAGCAGTACTTC. This encodes CASSPRDRGDEQYF.

The chain joins TRBV7-2 to TRBJ2-7; 11 nucleotides align to TRBD2. V lost 2 bases and J lost 1; bases outside the gene matches: 4. CDR1 is SGHTA, CDR2 FQGNSA, per germline. This CDR3 is built from 16 residues. The chain's CDR3 is CASSLSGLAGSYEQYF. DNA of the CDR3: TGTGCCAGCAGCTTAAGTGGACTAGCGGGTTCCTACGAGCAGTACTTC.

The V gene is TRBV6-1, the J gene TRBJ1-1, with unresolved D. Trimming removed 6 bases at V and 2 bases at J, with 10 bases between. This CDR3 is 13 amino acids long. The V gene's germline CDR1 is MNHNS and CDR2 SASEGT. The CDR3: CASRTVKNTEAFF. CDR3 bases: TGTGCCAGCAGGACTGTAAAAAACACTGAAGCTTTCTTT.